The rows below give T cell receptor beta chains drawn from one sample of a study of blood T cells in healthy people across ages. TCRdb redid the calling of the 5' RACE reads with MiXCR, one entry per CDR3 protein. The sample shows approximately 800,000 distinct CDR3 sequences, approximately 25% of them seen only once. This sample was shared with a second study, whose subject was T cells of mothers and their children.

Sequencing was performed on blood. The receptors here all came from a boy aged 5-17 years in good health. Each CDR3 is given with its conserved first and last residue. Fields, in order: CDR3 DNA, CDR3 protein, clone size, V gene, D gene, J gene. The D gene is left open where the match is weak. Part of the rows lack a size; the others show once, few, many or a class for expanded clones.

cdr3_nt: TGTGCCAGCAGCTGGACAGGGACGGAGCAGTTCTTC
cdr3_aa: CASSWTGTEQFF
clone_size: NA
v_call: TRBV11-2
d_call: TRBD1
j_call: TRBJ2-1

cdr3_nt: TGTGCCAGCAGCTTATCAGGGGCGAGGGAAAAACTGTTTTTT
cdr3_aa: CASSLSGAREKLFF
clone_size: NA
v_call: TRBV7-8
d_call: NA
j_call: TRBJ1-4

cdr3_nt: TGTGCCACCAGCAGACCAGGGAAGACTAGCGGGAGACCCGGGGAGCTGTTTTTT
cdr3_aa: CATSRPGKTSGRPGELFF
clone_size: NA
v_call: TRBV15
d_call: TRBD2
j_call: TRBJ2-2

cdr3_nt: TGCAGCGTCGCGGGACTAGGGACGGGGCAAAACATTCAGTACTTC
cdr3_aa: CSVAGLGTGQNIQYF
clone_size: NA
v_call: TRBV29-1
d_call: TRBD2
j_call: TRBJ2-4

cdr3_nt: TGTGCCAGCAGCGTCTATCCGCGGGGAAAGTCCTACGAGCAGTACTTC
cdr3_aa: CASSVYPRGKSYEQYF
clone_size: NA
v_call: TRBV7-9
d_call: NA
j_call: TRBJ2-7

cdr3_nt: TGTGCCAGCAGCCCGCGGGGTGGGGCTGGAAACTATGGCTACACCTTC
cdr3_aa: CASSPRGGAGNYGYTF
clone_size: many
v_call: TRBV7-9
d_call: NA
j_call: TRBJ1-2

cdr3_nt: TGTGCCAGCAGGAGGGACAGGGGTAACGAGCAGTACTTC
cdr3_aa: CASRRDRGNEQYF
clone_size: NA
v_call: TRBV12-3/TRBV12-4
d_call: TRBD1
j_call: TRBJ2-7

cdr3_nt: TGTGCCAGCTCACCACCTTCCTTCCCGCAGTATTTT
cdr3_aa: CASSPPSFPQYF
clone_size: many
v_call: TRBV18
d_call: NA
j_call: TRBJ2-3

cdr3_nt: TGCAGCGTTGAGGGACAGGGACGTGGCTATGGCTACACCTTC
cdr3_aa: CSVEGQGRGYGYTF
clone_size: NA
v_call: TRBV29-1
d_call: TRBD1
j_call: TRBJ1-2

cdr3_nt: TGTGCCAGCAGTGAATCCCCTCGGACGGGGGGCTGCGAGCAGTACTTC
cdr3_aa: CASSESPRTGGCEQYF
clone_size: NA
v_call: TRBV25-1
d_call: NA
j_call: TRBJ2-7

cdr3_nt: TGTGCCAGCAGGGCCGGCGAAGGCGGAACTAATGAAAAACTGTTTTTT
cdr3_aa: CASRAGEGGTNEKLFF
clone_size: few
v_call: TRBV6-2/TRBV6-3
d_call: NA
j_call: TRBJ1-4

cdr3_nt: TGTGCCACCAGCAGAGATCGGGGGAACGGCGGGGAGACCCAGTACTTC
cdr3_aa: CATSRDRGNGGETQYF
clone_size: few
v_call: TRBV15
d_call: NA
j_call: TRBJ2-5

cdr3_nt: TGTGCCAGCAGTGGCCCGGGGGGGGAGACCCAGTACTTC
cdr3_aa: CASSGPGGETQYF
clone_size: many
v_call: TRBV12-3/TRBV12-4
d_call: TRBD2
j_call: TRBJ2-5

cdr3_nt: TGCAGTGCTAGAGGACTAGCGGGAGGGGGCATTGAGCAGTTCTTC
cdr3_aa: CSARGLAGGGIEQFF
clone_size: many
v_call: TRBV20-1
d_call: TRBD2
j_call: TRBJ2-1

cdr3_nt: TGCAGTGCTAGAGATCGGGGGAAAGAGGGAGGGCTGGGGGAGACCCAGTACTTC
cdr3_aa: CSARDRGKEGGLGETQYF
clone_size: NA
v_call: TRBV20-1
d_call: TRBD2
j_call: TRBJ2-5

cdr3_nt: TGTGCCAGCGCCCATAACCTCCCCACGGATGACACAGATACGCAGTATTTT
cdr3_aa: CASAHNLPTDDTDTQYF
clone_size: few
v_call: TRBV28
d_call: NA
j_call: TRBJ2-3

cdr3_nt: TGTGCCAGCAGTGACAGGATCTCCTACGAGCAGTACTTC
cdr3_aa: CASSDRISYEQYF
clone_size: few
v_call: TRBV2
d_call: NA
j_call: TRBJ2-7

cdr3_nt: TGTGCCAGCAGTTTTGTCCCACACAAGACTAGCGGGAGAGGTGCTACGAACACCGGGGAGCTGTTTTTT
cdr3_aa: CASSFVPHKTSGRGATNTGELFF
clone_size: NA
v_call: TRBV28
d_call: TRBD2
j_call: TRBJ2-2

cdr3_nt: TGTGCCAGCAGCAGACGACAGGGGACTAATGAAAAACTGTTTTTT
cdr3_aa: CASSRRQGTNEKLFF
clone_size: NA
v_call: TRBV7-9
d_call: TRBD1
j_call: TRBJ1-4

cdr3_nt: TGTGCCTGGAGTGTACTGGTTGAGCAGTTCTTC
cdr3_aa: CAWSVLVEQFF
clone_size: NA
v_call: TRBV30
d_call: NA
j_call: TRBJ2-1